These 8 T cell receptor beta chains were all obtained from the same sample, sequenced in a study of OX40 agonist ivuxolimab in advanced cancers. Sequencing used immunoSEQ multiplex PCR; TCRdb keeps in-frame clones, though not all of them. The data contain 58,000 or so clones, approximately 89% of them singletons. Sequenced material: CD4+ or CD8+ T cells sorted from blood, taken in a trial of the OX40 agonist ivuxolimab. Every receptor here comes from an adult with an advanced solid tumor such as melanoma, head and neck, liver or kidney cancer.

This chain uses TRBV7-8 with TRBJ1-3; no clear D gene. Trimming took off 1 base at V and 0 bases at J, with 7 bases between the two ends. From germline, CDR1 is SGHVS and CDR2 FQNEAQ. This CDR3 has 15 amino acids. The CDR3 sequence: CASSLVDGSGNTIYF. The CDR3 coding sequence is TGTGCCAGCAGCTTAGTGGACGGCTCTGGAAACACCATATATTTT.

V and J are TRBV9 and TRBJ2-3, with 7 positions matching TRBD1. Trimming took 4 bases from V and 9 from J; bases not matched to a gene: 5. The CDR3 is 12 amino acids. CDR1 is SGDLS and CDR2 is YYNGEE in the germline V gene. CDR3: CASSPGQETQYF. The DNA of the CDR3 is TGTGCCAGCAGCCCTGGACAGGAAACGCAGTATTTT.

This clone showed up just a few times. CDR3 protein: CSVVWTENNEQFF. The CDR3 DNA reads as TGCAGCGTTGTCTGGACGGAGAACAATGAGCAGTTCTTC. This sequence joins TRBV29-1 and TRBJ2-1; D is undetermined. CDR1 is SQVTM, CDR2 ANQGSEA, per germline. There are 13 residues in the CDR3. Between the trimmed V and J ends, which lost 4 bases and 5 bases, there was a span of 12 bases.

V and J are TRBV5-6 and TRBJ2-5; 8 nucleotides line up with TRBD2. The CDR3 consists of 15 residues. The junction had 8 bases not matched to a gene; V was cut back by 2 bases and J by 5 bases. CDR1 and CDR2 from the germline V gene are SGHDT and YYEEEE. The CDR3 loop is CASSFRSGGPETQYF. The CDR3, as DNA: TGTGCCAGCAGCTTCAGGTCGGGAGGGCCCGAGACCCAGTACTTC.

The gene calls are TRBV7-9 and TRBJ2-3, with TRBD2 identical over 8 bases. CDR1 and CDR2 (germline): SEHNR, FQNEAQ (reference sequence). Trimming at V came to 2 bases and at J to 2 bases, leaving 6 bases not matched to a gene. This CDR3 has 16 amino acids. The CDR3 reads CASSLLSGDPTDTQYF. The CDR3 nucleotides are TGTGCCAGCAGCTTACTTAGCGGGGACCCCACAGATACGCAGTATTTT.

This chain connects TRBV5-6 to TRBJ1-2, with D hard to call. Germline CDR1 SGHDT, CDR2 YYEEEE. V lost 0 bases to trimming and J lost 3 bases, with 6 bases between them. There are 13 residues in the CDR3. The CDR3 region has the DNA TGTGCCAGCAGCTTGGCGGCAGACTATGGCTACACCTTC. The encoded protein is CASSLAADYGYTF.

The chain uses TRBV20-1 and TRBJ1-2; D remains ambiguous. The CDR3 has 10 amino acids. Germline CDR1 reads DFQATT; CDR2 reads SNEGSKA (reference sequence). V dropped 1 base and J dropped 5 bases, with 2 bases sitting between them. The CDR3 here is CSARGYGYTF. DNA of the CDR3: TGCAGTGCTAGAGGGTATGGCTACACCTTC.

This chain joins TRBV7-6 and TRBJ2-5; D is ambiguous. This CDR3 spans 13 amino acids. Germline V CDR1 and CDR2: SGHVS, FNYEAQ. V lost 1 base to trimming and J lost 2 bases, with 5 bases between them. The CDR3 DNA sequence: TGTGCCAGCAGCTTAGGAAGGCAAGAGACCCAGTACTTC. Protein product: CASSLGRQETQYF.